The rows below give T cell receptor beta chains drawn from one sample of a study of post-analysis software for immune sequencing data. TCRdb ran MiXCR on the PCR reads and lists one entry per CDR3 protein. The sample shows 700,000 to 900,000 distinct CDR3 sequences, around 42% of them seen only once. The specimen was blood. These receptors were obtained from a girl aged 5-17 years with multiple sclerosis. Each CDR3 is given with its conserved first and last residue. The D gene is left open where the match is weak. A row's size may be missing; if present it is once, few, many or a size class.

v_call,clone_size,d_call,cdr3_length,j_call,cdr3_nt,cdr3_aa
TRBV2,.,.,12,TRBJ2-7,TGTGCCAGCACCGGACGGCTCTACGAGCAGTACTTC,CASTGRLYEQYF
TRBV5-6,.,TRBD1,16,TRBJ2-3,TGTGCCAGCAGCTTGTCGGGACAGGCCTTCGTGGATACGCAGTATTTT,CASSLSGQAFVDTQYF
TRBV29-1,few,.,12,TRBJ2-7,TGCAGCGGGATGGACGGGACCTACGAGCAGTACTTC,CSGMDGTYEQYF
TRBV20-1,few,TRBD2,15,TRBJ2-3,TGCAGTGCTAGAGATCCTAGCGGGAGCACAGATACGCAGTATTTT,CSARDPSGSTDTQYF
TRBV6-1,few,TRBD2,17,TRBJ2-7,TGTGCCAGCAGCCCCAAGGCCGGGAGGGCCTTTTACTACGAGCAGTACTTC,CASSPKAGRAFYYEQYF
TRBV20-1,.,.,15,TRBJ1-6,TGCAGTGCTAGAGAGAGAGGGGGGTGGGCCTCACCCCTCCACTTT,CSARERGGWASPLHF
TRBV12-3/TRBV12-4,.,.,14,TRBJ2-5,TGTGCCAGCAGTTCGTTCCAGGGACAAGAGACCCAGTACTTC,CASSSFQGQETQYF
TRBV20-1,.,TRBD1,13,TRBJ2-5,TGCAGTGCTGCCACAGGGGATGGAGAGACCCAGTACTTC,CSAATGDGETQYF
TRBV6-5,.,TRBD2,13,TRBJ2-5,TGTGCCAGCAGTCTAGCGGAACAAGAGACCCAGTACTTC,CASSLAEQETQYF
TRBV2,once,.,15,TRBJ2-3,TGTGCCAGCAGTGCCCAACATACTAGCACAGATACGCAGTATTTT,CASSAQHTSTDTQYF
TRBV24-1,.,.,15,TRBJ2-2,TGTGCCACCAGTGGTGTAGGGGGGCACACCGGGGAGCTGTTTTTT,CATSGVGGHTGELFF
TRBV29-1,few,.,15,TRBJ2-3,TGCAGCGTAGTCTTAGCGCGCTCTAGCACAGATACGCAGTATTTT,CSVVLARSSTDTQYF
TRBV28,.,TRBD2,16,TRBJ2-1,TGTGCCAGCAGTCTCTGGACTAGCGGGATCCTCAATGAGCAGTTCTTC,CASSLWTSGILNEQFF
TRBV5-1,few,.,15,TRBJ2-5,TGCGCCAGCAGCTTGTTCGACGGTGACCAAGAGACCCAGTACTTC,CASSLFDGDQETQYF
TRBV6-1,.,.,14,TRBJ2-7,TGTGCCAGCAGCCCGACGGGTACTTTCTACGAGCAGTACTTC,CASSPTGTFYEQYF
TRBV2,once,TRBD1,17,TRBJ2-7,TGTGCCAGCAGTGGCGCCACGGGACAGGGGAGCTCCTACGAGCAGTACTTC,CASSGATGQGSSYEQYF
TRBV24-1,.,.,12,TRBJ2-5,TGTGCCACCAGTGAAGCCGGAGAGACCCAGTACTTC,CATSEAGETQYF
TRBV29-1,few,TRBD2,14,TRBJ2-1,TGCAGCGTTGTAGCGGGAGCCGTCTACAATGAGCAGTTCTTC,CSVVAGAVYNEQFF
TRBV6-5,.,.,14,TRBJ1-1,TGTGCCAGCGTCCGTCCAGGGATGAACACTGAAGCTTTCTTT,CASVRPGMNTEAFF
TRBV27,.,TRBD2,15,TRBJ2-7,TGTGCCAGCAGCCCAGGACTAGCACCCATCCACGAGCAGTACTTC,CASSPGLAPIHEQYF
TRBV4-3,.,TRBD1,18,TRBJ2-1,TGCGCCAGCAGCCGGGTACTGTCGGGACAGGGGGCCTACAATGAGCAGTTCTTC,CASSRVLSGQGAYNEQFF
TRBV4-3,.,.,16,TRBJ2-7,TGCGCCAGCAGCCGGGGCGGCGTCGGCGGGGCCTACGAGCAGTACTTC,CASSRGGVGGAYEQYF